The 24 T cell receptor beta chains in this list originate from one sample, sequenced in a study of blood T cell repertoires in COVID-19. Libraries were prepared by immunoSEQ multiplex PCR; TCRdb keeps only in-frame clonotypes and omits some of them. Of hundreds of thousands of clones detected, 88% appear once; the ten largest clones hold 7% to 8%. Sample: peripheral blood. The source is an older woman with COVID-19, enrolled during active disease.

The chain recombines TRBV7-2 with TRBJ2-7; maybe TRBD1 (6 bases). V was shortened by 5 bases and J by 2 bases, with 13 bases between the two germline ends. The CDR3 totals 14 residues. Looked up from germline, CDR1 is SGHTA and CDR2 is FQGNSA. CDR3 region: CASSHDRPPYEQYF. The CDR3 DNA follows: TGTGCCAGCAGCCATGACAGGCCCCCCTACGAGCAGTACTTC. The full variable domain, in which reference TRBV7-2 and TRBJ2-7 provide the parts outside the CDR3, is GAGVSQSPSNKVTEKGKDVELRCDPISGHTALYWYRQSLGQGLEFLIYFQGNSAPDKSGLPSDRFSAERTGGSVSTLTIQRTQQEDSAVYLCASSHDRPPYEQYFGPGTRLTVT.

The CDR3 is CASSLTSGGLTDTQYF. The CDR3 DNA reads TGTGCCAGCAGCTTGACTAGCGGGGGGCTTACAGATACGCAGTATTTT. This rearrangement joins TRBV7-2 to TRBJ2-3; 13 nucleotides agree with TRBD2. Trimming at V came to 3 bases and at J to 3 bases, leaving 3 bases not matched to a gene. The germline V gene has CDR1 SGHTA and CDR2 FQGNSA. The CDR3 contains 16 residues.

The gene calls are TRBV7-3 and TRBJ1-2; possible D gene TRBD1, 6 bases. CDR3 length: 14 amino acids. Trimming took off 5 bases at V and 6 bases at J, with 16 bases between the two ends. Germline CDR1 is SGHTA and CDR2 is FQGTGA. The CDR3 here is CASSALGGADGYTF. DNA of the CDR3: TGTGCCAGCAGCGCTCTCGGGGGGGCGGATGGCTACACCTTC. Based on the CDR3 plus reference TRBV7-3 and TRBJ1-2, the full variable domain is GAGVSQTPSNKVTEKGKYVELRCDPISGHTALYWYRQSLGQGPEFLIYFQGTGAADDSGLPNDRFFAVRPEGSVSTLKIQRTERGDSAVYLCASSALGGADGYTFGSGTRLTVV.

The chain uses TRBV12-5 and TRBJ2-7, with D unclear. V lost 4 bases and J 3 bases, leaving 16 bases between the germline ends. Germline V gives CDR1 LGHNT, CDR2 FRNRAP. This CDR3 is built from 15 residues. CDR3 in amino acids: CASGSNNIPFYEQYF. The CDR3 DNA sequence: TGTGCTAGTGGTTCCAACAACATACCGTTCTACGAGCAGTACTTC.

The chain is built from TRBV7-3 and TRBJ2-1; D might be TRBD1 (6 bases). V shed 4 bases and J shed 9 bases, with 19 bases lying between them. Germline lookup yields CDR1 SGHTA and CDR2 FQGTGA. CDR3 length: 15 amino acids. CDR3 DNA sequence: TGTGCCAGCAGCTCCCTAACAGGGAAAGAGGGTGAGCAGTTCTTC. Translating it yields CASSSLTGKEGEQFF.

This chain connects TRBV7-2 to TRBJ1-2; possibly TRBD1 for D (6 bases). The germline CDR1 and CDR2 sequences are SGHTA and FQGNSA. The CDR3 consists of 13 residues. V gave up 5 bases and J gave up 4 bases, with 11 bases separating them. Written as DNA, the CDR3 is TGTGCCAGCAGCCATGACAGGATCTATGGCTACACCTTC. Translation gives CASSHDRIYGYTF. The entire variable domain, with the rest obtained from reference TRBV7-2 and TRBJ1-2, is as follows: GAGVSQSPSNKVTEKGKDVELRCDPISGHTALYWYRQSLGQGLEFLIYFQGNSAPDKSGLPSDRFSAERTGGSVSTLTIQRTQQEDSAVYLCASSHDRIYGYTFGSGTRLTVV.

This chain uses TRBV6-5 with TRBJ1-6; D may be TRBD1 (5 bases). The V gene lost 7 bases and the J gene lost 10 bases, with 14 bases spanning the gap. CDR3 length equals 13 residues. Germline V gene data show CDR1 as MNHEY and CDR2 as SVGAGI. CDR3 nucleotide sequence: TGTGCCAGCATGTGGGGGGTAGGGTCACCCCTCCACTTT. This translates into CASMWGVGSPLHF.

V usage is TRBV30 and J usage is TRBJ1-1; unclear D gene. V was trimmed by 0 bases and J by 1 base, leaving 9 bases between them. In germline, CDR1 is GTSNPN, CDR2 SVGIG (reference sequence). CDR3 length: 14 residues. CDR3 region: CAWSVMRQNTEAFF. In DNA form, the CDR3 reads TGTGCCTGGAGTGTTATGCGGCAGAACACTGAAGCTTTCTTT.

Written as DNA, the CDR3 is TGTGCCAGCAGCCAAGGGGCAGGGTTTAATTCACCCCTCCACTTT. Its translation is CASSQGAGFNSPLHF. The chain links TRBV14 to TRBJ1-6; possibly TRBD1 for D (5 bases). Germline V gene lookup returns CDR1 SGHDN and CDR2 FVKESK. V lost 1 base and J lost 6, with 10 bases in between. The CDR3 consists of 15 residues.

V usage is TRBV7-2 and J usage is TRBJ2-3, with TRBD1 matching over 8 bases. Germline assignment: CDR1 SGHTA and CDR2 FQGNSA. V lost 5 bases to trimming and J lost 0 bases; unmatched junction nucleotides: 7. The CDR3 is 16 residues long. The CDR3 region is CASSLLTGASTDTQYF. CDR3 coding DNA: TGTGCCAGCAGCCTCCTGACAGGGGCTAGCACAGATACGCAGTATTTT.

This chain connects TRBV11-2 to TRBJ1-1; no firm D call. From germline, CDR1 is SGHAT and CDR2 FQNNGV. CDR3 length equals 13 residues. V was trimmed by 9 bases and J by 5 bases, leaving 16 bases between them. CDR3 sequence: CASNGGAGTEAFF. The CDR3 DNA is TGTGCCAGTAATGGTGGCGCAGGAACTGAAGCTTTCTTT.

V and J are TRBV12-5 and TRBJ1-6, with 11 nucleotides matching TRBD1. Germline V lookup: CDR1 LGHNT, CDR2 FRNRAP. V lost 6 bases to trimming and J lost 8 bases; unmatched junction nucleotides: 9. CDR3 length equals 16 residues. The CDR3 is CASGNSRDRGDSPLHF. The CDR3 DNA reads as TGTGCTAGTGGGAACTCCCGGGACAGGGGGGATTCACCCCTCCACTTT. The variable domain in full, completed from reference TRBV12-5 and TRBJ1-6, reads DARVTQTPRHKVTEMGQEVTMRCQPILGHNTVFWYRQTMMQGLELLAYFRNRAPLDDSGMPKDRFSAEMPDATLATLKIQPSEPRDSAVYFCASGNSRDRGDSPLHFGNGTRLTVT.

V gene TRBV5-1 combines with J gene TRBJ1-2; possible D gene TRBD1, 6 bases. The V gene lost 4 bases and the J gene lost 4 bases, with 8 bases spanning the gap. CDR3 length: 12 residues. The germline gives CDR1 SGHRS, CDR2 YFSETQ. The CDR3 region is CASSMDSYGYTF. The CDR3 DNA sequence: TGCGCCAGCAGCATGGACAGCTATGGCTACACCTTC.

This clone was detected only a few times. The gene calls are TRBV28 and TRBJ2-7; D possibly corresponds to TRBD2 (6 bases). The V gene lost 6 bases and the J gene lost 3 bases, with 15 bases spanning the gap. This CDR3 contains 14 residues. Germline CDR1 MDHEN, CDR2 SYDVKM. The DNA for the CDR3 is TGTGCCAGCAGGGAGGGAACCCTTTTCTACGAGCAGTACTTC. This codes for CASREGTLFYEQYF.

This chain joins TRBV3-1 (or the pseudogene TRBV3-2) and TRBJ2-7; 14 bases fit TRBD2. Germline CDR1 is LGHDT and CDR2 is YNNKEL (reference sequence). This CDR3 has 20 amino acids. With 4 bases clipped from V and 0 bases from J, the junction kept 14 bases outside the gene matches. As DNA, the CDR3 is TGTGCCAGCAGCCTGTATTTGCCGGGACTAGCGGGGGCCACCTCCTACGAGCAGTACTTC. Its protein product is CASSLYLPGLAGATSYEQYF.

This clone was recorded a few times. V gene TRBV30 combines with J gene TRBJ1-6; 9 bases are shared with TRBD1. The V segment lost 8 bases and the J segment 9 bases; nucleotides outside the gene matches: 14. CDR3 length equals 15 residues. Germline V gene lookup returns CDR1 GTSNPN and CDR2 SVGIG (reference sequence). The CDR3 nucleotides read TGTGCCCGCCAGGAGGGACAGGGCTCGCGTTCACCCCTCCACTTT. As protein: CARQEGQGSRSPLHF.

The V call is TRBV28, the J call TRBJ1-4, with 9 bases lining up with TRBD1. The germline gives CDR1 MDHEN, CDR2 SYDVKM. Germline trimming cut 8 bases from V and 13 bases from J; bases unmatched to any gene: 14. CDR3 size: 14 residues. Written as DNA, the CDR3 is TGTGCCAGCGAAAACAGGGGGCTACCTACGGGACTGTTTTTT. It translates to CASENRGLPTGLFF.

This clone was picked up a small number of times. The chain is built from TRBV6-5 and TRBJ1-1; D is unresolved. Trimming stripped 6 bases from V and 2 bases from J, with 13 bases between. Germline CDR1 MNHEY, CDR2 SVGAGI. This CDR3 comprises 14 residues. The CDR3 spells CASSRPGYNTEAFF. Here the CDR3 DNA reads TGTGCCAGCAGCCGCCCAGGATATAACACTGAAGCTTTCTTT.

This clone came up once. This chain connects TRBV7-9 to TRBJ2-7; 8 bases are a match to TRBD2. Germline V gives CDR1 SEHNR, CDR2 FQNEAQ (reference sequence). There are 15 residues in the CDR3. V lost 2 bases and J lost 4; bases outside the gene matches: 7. CDR3 nucleotide sequence: TGTGCCAGCAGCTTAACTAGCGGAGCCCTATACGAGCAGTACTTC. Translation gives CASSLTSGALYEQYF.

The chain combines TRBV7-6 with TRBJ1-1; D gene uncertain. This CDR3 has 15 residues. V dropped 1 base and J dropped 5 bases, with 14 bases sitting between them. CDR1 and CDR2 from the germline V gene are SGHVS and FNYEAQ. The CDR3 reads CASSLGSTLGTEAFF. The CDR3 coding sequence is TGTGCCAGCAGCTTAGGTTCGACTTTAGGTACTGAAGCTTTCTTT.

CDR3: CASSVGTGYYGYTF. The CDR3 region has the DNA TGCGCCAGCAGCGTCGGGACAGGATACTATGGCTACACCTTC. The chain links TRBV5-1 to TRBJ1-2, with TRBD1 matching over 8 bases. With 4 bases clipped from V and 3 bases from J, the junction kept 5 bases outside the gene matches. This CDR3 region has 14 residues. Germline V gives CDR1 SGHRS, CDR2 YFSETQ.

The V gene is TRBV28, the J gene TRBJ1-4, with D possibly being TRBD1 (6 bases). Deletions cut 10 bases from V and 8 bases from J, with 11 bases between. This CDR3 contains 11 residues. Germline loops: CDR1 MDHEN, CDR2 SYDVKM. The CDR3 loop is CAKDSPEKLFF. In DNA form, the CDR3 reads TGTGCCAAGGACAGCCCCGAAAAACTGTTTTTT.

This chain joins TRBV28 and TRBJ2-6; the D gene is possibly TRBD2 (6 bases). The V gene lost 6 bases and the J gene lost 2 bases, with 14 bases spanning the gap. The V gene's germline CDR1 is MDHEN and CDR2 SYDVKM. CDR3 length: 16 residues. The CDR3 coding sequence is TGTGCCAGCAGAGCGGGCCTCGTAGCTGGGGCCAACGTCCTGACTTTC. It is translated as CASRAGLVAGANVLTF.

V gene TRBV3-1 (or the pseudogene TRBV3-2) combines with J gene TRBJ2-1, with D tentatively TRBD2 (5 bases). Deletions cut 3 bases from V and 4 bases from J, with 13 bases between. This CDR3 contains 15 residues. In germline, CDR1 is LGHDT, CDR2 YNNKEL (reference sequence). Here the CDR3 DNA reads TGTGCCAGCAGCCAGGCAAGGACTCCATACAATGAGCAGTTCTTC. Its protein is CASSQARTPYNEQFF.